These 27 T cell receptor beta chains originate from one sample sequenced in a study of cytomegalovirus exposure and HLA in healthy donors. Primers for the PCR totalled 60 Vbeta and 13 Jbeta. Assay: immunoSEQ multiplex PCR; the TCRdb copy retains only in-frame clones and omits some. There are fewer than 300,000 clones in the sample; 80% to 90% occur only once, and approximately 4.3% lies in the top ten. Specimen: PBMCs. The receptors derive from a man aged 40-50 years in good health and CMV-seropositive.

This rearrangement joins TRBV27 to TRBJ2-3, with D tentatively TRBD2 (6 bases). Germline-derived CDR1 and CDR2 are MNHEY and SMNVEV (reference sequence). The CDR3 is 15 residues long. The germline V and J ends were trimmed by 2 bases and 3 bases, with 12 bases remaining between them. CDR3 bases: TGTGCCAGCAGTTTAGAACTAGCATTTACAGATACGCAGTATTTT. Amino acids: CASSLELAFTDTQYF.

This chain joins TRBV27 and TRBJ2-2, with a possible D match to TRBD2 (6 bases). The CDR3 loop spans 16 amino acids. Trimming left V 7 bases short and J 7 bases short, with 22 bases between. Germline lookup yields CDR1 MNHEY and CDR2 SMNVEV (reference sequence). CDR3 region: CASTTEPGLGGGELFF. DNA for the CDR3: TGTGCCAGCACCACAGAGCCGGGTTTGGGAGGCGGGGAGCTGTTTTTT.

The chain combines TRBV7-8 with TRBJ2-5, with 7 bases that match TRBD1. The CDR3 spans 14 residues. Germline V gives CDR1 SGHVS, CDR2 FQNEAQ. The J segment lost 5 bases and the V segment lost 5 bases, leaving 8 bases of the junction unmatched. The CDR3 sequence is CASSPRTGQETQYF. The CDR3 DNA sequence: TGTGCCAGCAGCCCCCGGACAGGCCAGGAGACCCAGTACTTC.

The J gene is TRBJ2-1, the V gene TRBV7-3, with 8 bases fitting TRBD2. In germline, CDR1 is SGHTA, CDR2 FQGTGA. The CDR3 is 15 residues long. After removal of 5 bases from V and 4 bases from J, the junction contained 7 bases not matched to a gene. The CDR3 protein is CASSPLAGQYNEQFF. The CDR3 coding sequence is TGTGCCAGCAGCCCGTTAGCGGGGCAATACAATGAGCAGTTCTTC.

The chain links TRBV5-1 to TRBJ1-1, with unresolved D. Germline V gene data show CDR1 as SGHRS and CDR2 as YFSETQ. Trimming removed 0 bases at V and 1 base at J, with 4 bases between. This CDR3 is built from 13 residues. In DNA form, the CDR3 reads TGCGCCAGCAGCTTGGCCTGGAACACTGAAGCTTTCTTT. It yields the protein CASSLAWNTEAFF.

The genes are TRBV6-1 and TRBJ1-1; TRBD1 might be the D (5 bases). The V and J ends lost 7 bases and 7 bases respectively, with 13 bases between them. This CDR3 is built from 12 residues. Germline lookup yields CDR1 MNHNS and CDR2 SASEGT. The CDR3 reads CASIRRRGEAFF. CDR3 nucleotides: TGTGCCAGCATCCGACGAAGGGGTGAAGCTTTCTTT.

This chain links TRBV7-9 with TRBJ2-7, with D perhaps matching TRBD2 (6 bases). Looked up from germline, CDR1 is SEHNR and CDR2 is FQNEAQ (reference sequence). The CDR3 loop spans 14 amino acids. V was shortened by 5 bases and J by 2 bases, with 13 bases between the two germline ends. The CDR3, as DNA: TGTGCCAGCAGCCCGCGACTAGGAGCCTACGAGCAGTACTTC. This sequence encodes CASSPRLGAYEQYF.

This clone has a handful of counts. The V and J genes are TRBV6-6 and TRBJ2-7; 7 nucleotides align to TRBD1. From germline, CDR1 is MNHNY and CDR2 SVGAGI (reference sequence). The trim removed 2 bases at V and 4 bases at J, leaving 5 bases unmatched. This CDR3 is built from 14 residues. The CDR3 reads CASSYGDRQYEQYF. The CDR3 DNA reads TGTGCCAGCAGTTACGGGGACAGACAATACGAGCAGTACTTC.

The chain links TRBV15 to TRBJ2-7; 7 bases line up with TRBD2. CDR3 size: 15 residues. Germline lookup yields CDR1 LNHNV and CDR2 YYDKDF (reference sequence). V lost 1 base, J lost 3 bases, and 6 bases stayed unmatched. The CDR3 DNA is TGTGCCACCAGCAGAGTGGCTAGCGGAAGCTACGAGCAGTACTTC. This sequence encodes CATSRVASGSYEQYF.

In DNA form, the CDR3 reads TGTGCCAGTAGTATTGTGGGAGGGCCGGGCAATGAGCAGTTCTTC. This sequence encodes CASSIVGGPGNEQFF. The genes are TRBV19 and TRBJ2-1; 7 nucleotides match TRBD2. Germline-derived CDR1 and CDR2 are LNHDA and SQIVND (reference sequence). The ends lost 3 bases at V and 6 bases at J; junction bases unmatched: 8. CDR3 length: 15 amino acids.

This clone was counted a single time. In DNA form, the CDR3 reads TGCGCCAGCGTATCCTCCTCTAGCGGGGGCTACAATGAGCAGTTCTTC. Its translation is CASVSSSSGGYNEQFF. J is TRBJ2-1 and V is TRBV5-1; 10 bases are shared with TRBD2. The germline V gene has CDR1 SGHRS and CDR2 YFSETQ. V gave up 7 bases and J gave up 3 bases; unmatched junction bases: 10. The CDR3 spans 16 residues.

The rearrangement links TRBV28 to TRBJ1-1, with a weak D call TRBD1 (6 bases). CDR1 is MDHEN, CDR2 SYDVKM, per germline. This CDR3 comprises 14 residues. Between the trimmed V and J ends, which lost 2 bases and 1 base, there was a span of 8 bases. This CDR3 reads CASSLGTTNTEAFF. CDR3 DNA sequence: TGTGCCAGCAGTTTAGGGACAACGAACACTGAAGCTTTCTTT.

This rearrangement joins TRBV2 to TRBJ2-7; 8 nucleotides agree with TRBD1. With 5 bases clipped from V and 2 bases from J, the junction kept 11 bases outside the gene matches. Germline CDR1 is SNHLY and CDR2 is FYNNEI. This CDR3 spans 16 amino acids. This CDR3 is CASSPTRDRFAYEQYF. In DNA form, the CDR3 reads TGTGCCAGCAGTCCAACCCGGGACAGGTTTGCCTACGAGCAGTACTTC.

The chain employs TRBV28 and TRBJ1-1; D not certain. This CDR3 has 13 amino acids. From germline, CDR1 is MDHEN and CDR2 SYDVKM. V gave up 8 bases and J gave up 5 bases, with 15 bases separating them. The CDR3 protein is CASSFRRGTEAFF. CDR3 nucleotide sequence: TGTGCCAGCTCCTTTCGACGAGGTACTGAAGCTTTCTTT.

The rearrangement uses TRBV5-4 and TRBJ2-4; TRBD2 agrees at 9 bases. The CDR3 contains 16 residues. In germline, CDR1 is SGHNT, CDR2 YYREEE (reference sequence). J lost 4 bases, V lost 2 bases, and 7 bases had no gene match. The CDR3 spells CASSLSGRFMKNIQYF. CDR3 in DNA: TGTGCCAGCAGCTTAAGCGGGAGGTTCATGAAAAACATTCAGTACTTC.

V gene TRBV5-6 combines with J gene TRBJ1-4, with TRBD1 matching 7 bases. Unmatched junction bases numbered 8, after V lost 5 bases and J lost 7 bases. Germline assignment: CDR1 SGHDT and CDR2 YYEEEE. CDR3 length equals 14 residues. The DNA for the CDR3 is TGTGCCAGCAGTATGGGACAGTTTGGTGAAAAACTGTTTTTT. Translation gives CASSMGQFGEKLFF.

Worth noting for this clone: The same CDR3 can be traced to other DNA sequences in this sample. The DNA for the CDR3 is TGTGCCAGCAGTGAATTAGCGGGAGGGACCTACGAGCAGTACTTC. It yields the protein CASSELAGGTYEQYF. This chain links TRBV6-1 with TRBJ2-7; 11 bases agree with TRBD2. The V gene end was trimmed by 2 bases and the J gene end by 2 bases; junction bases not matched to a gene: 2. Germline lookup yields CDR1 MNHNS and CDR2 SASEGT. This CDR3 is 15 amino acids long.

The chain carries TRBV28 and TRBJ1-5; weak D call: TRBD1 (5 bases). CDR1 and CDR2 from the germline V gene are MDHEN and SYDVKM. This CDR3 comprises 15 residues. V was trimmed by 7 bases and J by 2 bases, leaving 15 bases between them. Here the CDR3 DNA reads TGTGCCAGCACCAAGCCCACGGGGGGCAATCAGCCCCAGCATTTT. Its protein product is CASTKPTGGNQPQHF.

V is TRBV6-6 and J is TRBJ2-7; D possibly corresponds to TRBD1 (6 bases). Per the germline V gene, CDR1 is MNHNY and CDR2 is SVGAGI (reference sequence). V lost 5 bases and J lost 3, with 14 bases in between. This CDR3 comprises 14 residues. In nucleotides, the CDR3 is TGTGCCAGCAGTGAGTCCGGGACATTCTACGAGCAGTACTTC. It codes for CASSESGTFYEQYF.

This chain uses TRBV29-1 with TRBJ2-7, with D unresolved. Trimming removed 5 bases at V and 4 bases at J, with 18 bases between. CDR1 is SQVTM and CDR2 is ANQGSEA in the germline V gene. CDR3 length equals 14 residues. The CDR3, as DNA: TGCAGCGTTCAAAGCCCCGACAATGCATACGAGCAGTACTTC. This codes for CSVQSPDNAYEQYF.

CDR3 in DNA: TGTGCCAGCAGTTTCGATTTCATTGGGCAGGATAGCAATCAGCCCCAGCATTTT. Encoded protein: CASSFDFIGQDSNQPQHF. This sequence joins TRBV28 and TRBJ1-5; D unresolved. The V and J ends lost 3 bases and 0 bases respectively, with 18 bases between them. The CDR3 sequence is 18 residues long. CDR1 and CDR2 from the germline V gene are MDHEN and SYDVKM.

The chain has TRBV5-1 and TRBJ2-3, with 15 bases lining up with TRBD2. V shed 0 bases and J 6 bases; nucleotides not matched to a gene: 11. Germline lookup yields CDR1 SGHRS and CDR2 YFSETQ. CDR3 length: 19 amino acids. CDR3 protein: CASSLVPPGLAGGQDTQYF. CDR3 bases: TGCGCCAGCAGCTTGGTCCCCCCTGGACTAGCGGGAGGGCAGGATACGCAGTATTTT.

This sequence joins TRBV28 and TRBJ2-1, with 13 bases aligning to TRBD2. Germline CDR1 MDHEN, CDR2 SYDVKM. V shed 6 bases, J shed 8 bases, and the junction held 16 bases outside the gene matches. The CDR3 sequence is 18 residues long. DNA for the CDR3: TGTGCCAGCAGGGACAGGGGGTTACTAGCGGGAGGGATCCATGAGCAGTTCTTC. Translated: CASRDRGLLAGGIHEQFF.

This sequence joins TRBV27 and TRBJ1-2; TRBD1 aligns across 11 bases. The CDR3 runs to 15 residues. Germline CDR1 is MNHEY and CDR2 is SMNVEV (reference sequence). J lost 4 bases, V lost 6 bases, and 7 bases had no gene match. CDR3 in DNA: TGTGCCAGCAGCCGGACAGGGGGCATGGGCTATGGCTACACCTTC. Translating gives CASSRTGGMGYGYTF.

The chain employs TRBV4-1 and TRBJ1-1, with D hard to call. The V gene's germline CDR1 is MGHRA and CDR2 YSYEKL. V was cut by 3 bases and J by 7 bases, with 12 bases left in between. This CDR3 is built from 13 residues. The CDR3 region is CASSHPAGGEAFF. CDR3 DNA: TGCGCCAGCAGCCACCCCGCGGGTGGTGAAGCTTTCTTT.

The CDR3: CASSLTGESYNEQFF. In DNA, the CDR3 is TGTGCCAGCAGCCTGACGGGAGAGTCCTACAATGAGCAGTTCTTC. This chain connects TRBV21-1 to TRBJ2-1; TRBD2 reflects the table's D call only, with no check against the DNA. TRBV21-1 has pseudogene status. CDR3 length equals 15 residues.

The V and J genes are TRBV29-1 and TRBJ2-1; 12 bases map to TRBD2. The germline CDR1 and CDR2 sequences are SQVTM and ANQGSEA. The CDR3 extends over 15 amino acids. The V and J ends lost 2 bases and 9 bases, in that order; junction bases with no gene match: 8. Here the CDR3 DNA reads TGCAGCGTTGAACTTAGGACTAGCGGGGAGATTGAGCAGTTCTTC. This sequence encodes CSVELRTSGEIEQFF.